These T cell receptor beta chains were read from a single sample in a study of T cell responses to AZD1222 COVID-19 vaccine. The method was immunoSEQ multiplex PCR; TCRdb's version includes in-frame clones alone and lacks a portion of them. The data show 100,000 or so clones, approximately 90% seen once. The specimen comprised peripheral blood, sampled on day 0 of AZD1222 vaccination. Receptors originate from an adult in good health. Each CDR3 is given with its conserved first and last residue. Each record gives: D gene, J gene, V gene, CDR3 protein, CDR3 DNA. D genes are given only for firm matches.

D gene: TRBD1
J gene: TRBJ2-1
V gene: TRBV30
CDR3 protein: CAWNRLGQGLISYNEQFF
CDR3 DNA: TGTGCCTGGAACCGCCTGGGACAGGGATTAATATCCTACAATGAGCAGTTCTTC

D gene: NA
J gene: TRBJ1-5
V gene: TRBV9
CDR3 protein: CASSPGPGSNQPQHF
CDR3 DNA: TGTGCCAGCAGCCCCGGGCCGGGTAGCAATCAGCCCCAGCATTTT

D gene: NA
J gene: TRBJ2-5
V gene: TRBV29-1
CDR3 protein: CSIDTAETQYF
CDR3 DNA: TGCAGCATTGACACGGCCGAGACCCAGTACTTC

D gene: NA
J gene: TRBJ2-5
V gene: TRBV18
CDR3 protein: CASSPSTETQYF
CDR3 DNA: TGTGCCAGCTCACCGTCTACTGAGACCCAGTACTTC

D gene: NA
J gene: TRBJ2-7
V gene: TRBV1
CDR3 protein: CTSSQRRLAASYEQYF
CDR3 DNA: TGCACCAGCAGCCAACGGAGACTAGCTGCCTCCTACGAGCAGTACTTC

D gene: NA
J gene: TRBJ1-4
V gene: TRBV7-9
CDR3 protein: CASSLGGWTNEKLFF
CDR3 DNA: TGTGCCAGCAGCTTAGGAGGGTGGACTAATGAAAAACTGTTTTTT

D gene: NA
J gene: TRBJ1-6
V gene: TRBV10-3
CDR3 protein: CAISDDRNSPLHF
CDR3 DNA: TGTGCCATCAGCGATGACAGGAATTCACCCCTCCACTTT

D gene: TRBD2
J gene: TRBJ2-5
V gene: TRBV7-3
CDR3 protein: CASSPGGPGETQYF
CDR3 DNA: TGTGCCAGCAGCCCGGGAGGGCCGGGAGAGACCCAGTACTTC

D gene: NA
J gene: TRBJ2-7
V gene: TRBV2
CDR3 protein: CASSLYEQYF
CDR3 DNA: TGTGCCAGCAGCCTCTACGAGCAGTACTTC

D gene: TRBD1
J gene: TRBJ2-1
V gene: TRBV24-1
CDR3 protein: CATSDSGTGIHNEQFF
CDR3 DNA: TGTGCCACCAGTGATTCAGGGACAGGTATCCACAATGAGCAGTTCTTC

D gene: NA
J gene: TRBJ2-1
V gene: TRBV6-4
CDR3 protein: CASSDSNILNEQFF
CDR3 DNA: TGTGCCAGCAGTGACTCGAACATTCTCAATGAGCAGTTCTTC

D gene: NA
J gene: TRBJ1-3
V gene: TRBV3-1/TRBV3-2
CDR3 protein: CASSSTDSGNTIYF
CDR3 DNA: TGTGCCAGCAGCTCGACAGATTCTGGAAACACCATATATTTT

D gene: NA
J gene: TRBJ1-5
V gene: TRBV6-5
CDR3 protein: CASRTGSGGNQPQHF
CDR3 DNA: TGTGCCAGCAGAACAGGGTCGGGGGGTAATCAGCCCCAGCATTTT

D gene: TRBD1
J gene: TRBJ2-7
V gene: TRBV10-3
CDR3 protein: CALGQGGYEQYF
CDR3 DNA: TGTGCCCTGGGACAGGGCGGCTACGAGCAGTACTTC

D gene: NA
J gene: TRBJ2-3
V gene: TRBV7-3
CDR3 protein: CASSLAYTDTQYF
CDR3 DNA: TGTGCCAGCAGCTTAGCGTACACAGATACGCAGTATTTT